The rows below give T cell receptor beta chains drawn from one sample of a study of blood T cell repertoires in COVID-19. TCRdb keeps only in-frame clones here, not all; method: immunoSEQ multiplex PCR. The repertoire consists of about 350,000 clones, with more than 70% occurring once and the leading ten covering 5.5% to 7.5%. The source material was peripheral blood. The receptor set was obtained from a woman aged 70-85 years with COVID-19, enrolled during active disease. CDR3s include the opening cysteine and the closing phenylalanine or tryptophan.

J gene: TRBJ1-1; V gene: TRBV27; CDR3 protein: CASSLDRSLNTEAFF
J gene: TRBJ1-1; V gene: TRBV7-2; CDR3 protein: CASSPLGGTEAFF
J gene: TRBJ2-2; V gene: TRBV28; CDR3 protein: CASSRTGGAQTGELFF
J gene: TRBJ2-7; V gene: TRBV24-1; CDR3 protein: CATSDGGTGPYEQYF
J gene: TRBJ1-1; V gene: TRBV30; CDR3 protein: CAWSPEQGATFF
J gene: TRBJ1-2; V gene: TRBV11-2; CDR3 protein: CASSSGTGQGYTF
J gene: TRBJ1-1; V gene: TRBV27; CDR3 protein: CASRRGQVMNTEAFF
J gene: TRBJ1-2; V gene: TRBV28; CDR3 protein: CASSMRGRIYGYTF
J gene: TRBJ1-2; V gene: TRBV6-5; CDR3 protein: CASSLQGERGYTF
J gene: TRBJ1-3; V gene: TRBV11-2; CDR3 protein: CASSFGGDYTIYF
J gene: TRBJ2-3; V gene: TRBV9; CDR3 protein: CASSDGTSGGLGTDTQYF
J gene: TRBJ2-3; V gene: TRBV2; CDR3 protein: CASSDRRATDTQYF
J gene: TRBJ2-3; V gene: TRBV24-1; CDR3 protein: CATSDYGSSGGRDTQYF
J gene: TRBJ2-6; V gene: TRBV5-1; CDR3 protein: CASSLNTGANVLTF
J gene: TRBJ1-1; V gene: TRBV9; CDR3 protein: CASSVIGQDIWLMNTEAFF
J gene: TRBJ2-5; V gene: TRBV29-1; CDR3 protein: CSVLDSFQETQYF
J gene: TRBJ2-3; V gene: TRBV20-1; CDR3 protein: CSASVAGAATDTQYF
J gene: TRBJ2-6; V gene: TRBV29-1; CDR3 protein: CSAEGWLSGANVLTF
J gene: TRBJ1-1; V gene: TRBV29-1; CDR3 protein: CSVDRGQNTEAFF
J gene: TRBJ2-3; V gene: TRBV2; CDR3 protein: CASSEGASSTDTQYF
J gene: TRBJ2-7; V gene: TRBV5-8; CDR3 protein: CASSRLKSYEQYF
J gene: TRBJ2-5; V gene: TRBV18; CDR3 protein: CASSPFRTGEETQYF
J gene: TRBJ1-2; V gene: TRBV20-1; CDR3 protein: CSASWGDGYTF
J gene: TRBJ1-2; V gene: TRBV7-2; CDR3 protein: CASSRDRGPGYGYTF
J gene: TRBJ2-3; V gene: TRBV19; CDR3 protein: CASSLGGGTDTQYF
J gene: TRBJ2-2; V gene: TRBV12-1; CDR3 protein: CASSFESSGGTGELFF
J gene: TRBJ2-4; V gene: TRBV29-1; CDR3 protein: CSVERGGKNIQYF